This is a list of T cell receptor beta chains from one sample in a study of blood T cell repertoires in COVID-19. Profiled with immunoSEQ multiplex PCR; TCRdb holds only in-frame clones, not every one. The table records 85,000 to 95,000 clones, approximately 88% of them present only once. The sequencing input was peripheral blood. The origin of the receptors is a man between 60 and 75 years old with acute or convalescent COVID-19. The CDR3 runs from the conserved cysteine through the conserved F or W. The D gene is left open where the match is weak.

J,V,D,DNA,CDR3
TRBJ2-2,TRBV7-6,TRBD2,TGTGCCAGCAGCACACATAGCGGGGGGAACACCGGGGAGCTGTTTTTT,CASSTHSGGNTGELFF
TRBJ1-1,TRBV5-1,TRBD1,TGCGCCAGCAGCTTGGCGACAGGGGGGCAGGGGTACACTGAAGCTTTCTTT,CASSLATGGQGYTEAFF
TRBJ2-7,TRBV9,TRBD2,TGTGCCAGCAGCGTAGGAGCGGGAGTCAGTCACGAGCAGTACTTC,CASSVGAGVSHEQYF
TRBJ1-2,TRBV7-6,-,TGTGCCAGCAGCTTAGATCCTGACTATGGCTACACCTTC,CASSLDPDYGYTF
TRBJ1-5,TRBV19,-,TGTGCCAGTACCCCGGACGGACACCAGAGCAATCAGCCCCAGCATTTT,CASTPDGHQSNQPQHF
TRBJ1-1,TRBV5-1,-,TGCGCCAGCAGCTTTGCGGGGCGGAACACTGAAGCTTTCTTT,CASSFAGRNTEAFF
TRBJ2-1,TRBV5-6,TRBD2,TGTGCCAGCAGATCCGGGACTACGGATGAGCAGTTCTTC,CASRSGTTDEQFF
TRBJ2-7,TRBV18,TRBD2,TGTGCCAGCTCACCAGGACTAGCGGGAGAGATGCAGTACTTC,CASSPGLAGEMQYF
TRBJ1-5,TRBV12-3/TRBV12-4,-,TGTGCCAGCAGTTTGTCGGACAATTCGCCCCAGCATTTT,CASSLSDNSPQHF
TRBJ1-1,TRBV4-1,TRBD1,TGCGCCAGCAGCAAGGGACAGGGAATGAACACTGAAGCTTTCTTT,CASSKGQGMNTEAFF
TRBJ2-1,TRBV6-6,TRBD2,TGTGCCAGCAGTCTACTAGCGGGAGGACCCATGGACAATGAGCAGTTCTTC,CASSLLAGGPMDNEQFF
TRBJ2-1,TRBV28,TRBD2,TGTGCCAGCAGCGAATATAGCGGGAGTGTCCCTGAGCAGTTCTTC,CASSEYSGSVPEQFF
TRBJ1-3,TRBV29-1,-,TGCAGCGTTGCAGGCCCCTCTGGAAACACCATATATTTT,CSVAGPSGNTIYF
TRBJ2-7,TRBV19,-,TGTGCCAGTAGTACCGGGGGTCGTATGGGCGAGCAGTACTTC,CASSTGGRMGEQYF